Reported below is one TCR beta chain. The data were obtained in a study of blood T cell repertoires in COVID-19. Overall study context: Material from acute and convalescent COVID-19 was sourced from the United States, Italy and Spain. Sample material is recorded as cDNA or gDNA derived from T cells, B-cell-depleted T cells, or PBMCs.

The CDR3 has 16 residues. The germline CDR1 and CDR2 sequences are KGHSH and LQKENI. V lost 2 bases, J lost 3 bases, and 9 bases stayed unmatched. How the authors handled the data: Amplification of reference gene primers provided the estimated nucleated cell counts. Clones were read by immunoSEQ multiplex PCR, and TCRdb kept only the in-frame ones, dropping some. V and J calls plus clone size are reproduced from that table; the DNA served to infer D and trimming. The sample has about 240,000 clones; around 82% are singletons. Sample: peripheral blood. This TCR derives from a woman in her seventies with acute or convalescent COVID-19. The rearrangement uses TRBV18 and TRBJ2-7; 8 positions agree with TRBD1. The CDR3 loop reads CASSPEKDRVFYEQYF. The CDR3 DNA reads TGTGCCAGCTCACCAGAAAAGGACAGGGTCTTCTACGAGCAGTACTTC.